This TCR beta chain was found in a study of shared clonotypes between healthy human individuals. The study ran the assay at deep level. Sequenced by immunoSEQ multiplex PCR; TCRdb stores in-frame clones only, minus some. The sample yields 2 million to 3 million clones, roughly 93% seen once. The CDR3 runs to 14 residues. J gave up 2 bases and V 4 bases, and 2 bases lay outside the gene matches. Germline CDR1 reads SGHKS; CDR2 reads YYEKEE (reference sequence). Study results and caveats: Sharing across four donors was highest in naive CD4 (roughly 5%) and lowest in memory CD8 (about 0.4%).

Comment on this clone: Antigen: not known. The same CDR3 also results from other DNA sequences found in this sample.

A CD45RA-negative memory subset and a CD45RA+ naive subset were separated from the CD4+ cells. The chain combines TRBV5-5 with TRBJ1-5, with 8 nucleotides matching TRBD1. This receptor was identified in a man between 18 and 35 years old in good health. Some clones in this sample may be carry-over from other donors' samples. The sequenced material came from naive CD4+ T cells from PBMCs. The sample's subset: CD45RA+ positively selected. This CDR3 is CASSPTGGNQPQHF. The CDR3 region has the DNA TGTGCCAGCAGCCCGACAGGGGGCAATCAGCCCCAGCATTTT.